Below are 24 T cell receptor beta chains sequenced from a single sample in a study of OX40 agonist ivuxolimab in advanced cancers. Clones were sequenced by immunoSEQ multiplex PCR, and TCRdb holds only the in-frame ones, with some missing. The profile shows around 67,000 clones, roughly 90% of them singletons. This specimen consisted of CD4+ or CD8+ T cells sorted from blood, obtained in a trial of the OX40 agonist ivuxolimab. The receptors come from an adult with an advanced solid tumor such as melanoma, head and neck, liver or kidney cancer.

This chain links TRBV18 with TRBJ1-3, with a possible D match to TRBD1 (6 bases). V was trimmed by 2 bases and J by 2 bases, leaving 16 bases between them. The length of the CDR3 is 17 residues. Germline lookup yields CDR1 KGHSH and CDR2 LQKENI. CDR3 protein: CASSPSIQGVTGNTIYF. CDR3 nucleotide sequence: TGTGCCAGCTCACCAAGTATACAGGGTGTCACTGGAAACACCATATATTTT.

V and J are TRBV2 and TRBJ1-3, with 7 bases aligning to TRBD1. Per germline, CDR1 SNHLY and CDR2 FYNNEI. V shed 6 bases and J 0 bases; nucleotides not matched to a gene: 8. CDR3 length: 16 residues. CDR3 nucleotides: TGTGCCAGCAGCCGGACAGGCCCGAGCTCTGGAAACACCATATATTTT. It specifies CASSRTGPSSGNTIYF.

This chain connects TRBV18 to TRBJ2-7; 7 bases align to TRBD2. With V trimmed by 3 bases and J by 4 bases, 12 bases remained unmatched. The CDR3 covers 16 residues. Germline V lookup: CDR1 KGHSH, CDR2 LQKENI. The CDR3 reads CASSPGVGGSGYEQYF. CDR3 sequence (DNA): TGTGCCAGCTCACCGGGTGTCGGCGGGAGTGGATACGAGCAGTACTTC.

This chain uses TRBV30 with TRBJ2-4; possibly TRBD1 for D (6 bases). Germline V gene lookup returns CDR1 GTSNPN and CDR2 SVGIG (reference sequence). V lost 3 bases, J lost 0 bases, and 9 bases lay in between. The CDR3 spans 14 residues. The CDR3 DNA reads TGTGCCTGGAGGACAGGTTTAGCCAAAAACATTCAGTACTTC. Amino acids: CAWRTGLAKNIQYF.

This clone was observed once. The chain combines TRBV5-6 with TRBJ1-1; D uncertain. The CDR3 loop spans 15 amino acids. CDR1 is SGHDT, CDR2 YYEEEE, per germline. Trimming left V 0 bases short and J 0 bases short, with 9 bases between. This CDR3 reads CASSLDRVLNTEAFF. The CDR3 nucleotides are TGTGCCAGCAGCTTGGACAGAGTTTTGAACACTGAAGCTTTCTTT.

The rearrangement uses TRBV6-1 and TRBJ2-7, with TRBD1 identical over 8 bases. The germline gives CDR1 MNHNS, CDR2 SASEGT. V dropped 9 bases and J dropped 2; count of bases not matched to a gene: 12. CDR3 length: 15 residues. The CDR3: CASHLGGTGAYEQYF. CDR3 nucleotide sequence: TGTGCCAGTCACCTAGGAGGGACAGGAGCCTACGAGCAGTACTTC.

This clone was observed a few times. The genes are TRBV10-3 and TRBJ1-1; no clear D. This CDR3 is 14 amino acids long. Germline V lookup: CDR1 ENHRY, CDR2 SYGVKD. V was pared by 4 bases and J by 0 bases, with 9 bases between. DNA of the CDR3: TGTGCCATCAGTGTCGGGTTCATGAACACTGAAGCTTTCTTT. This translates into CAISVGFMNTEAFF.

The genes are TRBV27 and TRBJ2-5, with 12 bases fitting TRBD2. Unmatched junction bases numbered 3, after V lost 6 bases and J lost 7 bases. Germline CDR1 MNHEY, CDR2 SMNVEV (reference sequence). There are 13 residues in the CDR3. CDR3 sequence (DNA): TGTGCCAGCAGGGCTAGCGGGGGGGGGACCCAGTACTTC. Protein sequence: CASRASGGGTQYF.

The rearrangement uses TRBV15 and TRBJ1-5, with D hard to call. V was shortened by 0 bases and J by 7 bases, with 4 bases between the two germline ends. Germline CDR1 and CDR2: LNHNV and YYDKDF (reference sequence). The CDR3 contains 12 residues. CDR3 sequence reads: CATSRDRQPQHF. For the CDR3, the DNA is TGTGCCACCAGCAGAGATCGACAGCCCCAGCATTTT.

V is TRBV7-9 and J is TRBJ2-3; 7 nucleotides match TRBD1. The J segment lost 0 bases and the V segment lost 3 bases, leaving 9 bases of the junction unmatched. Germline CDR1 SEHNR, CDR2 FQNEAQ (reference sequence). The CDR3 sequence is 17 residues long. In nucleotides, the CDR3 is TGTGCCAGCAGCTTTGGGGGCGCCAGGGGGAGCACAGATACGCAGTATTTT. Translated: CASSFGGARGSTDTQYF. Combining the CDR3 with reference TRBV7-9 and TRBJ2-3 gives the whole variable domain DTGVSQNPRHKITKRGQNVTFRCDPISEHNRLYWYRQTLGQGPEFLTYFQNEAQLEKSRLLSDRFSAERPKGSFSTLEIQRTEQGDSAMYLCASSFGGARGSTDTQYFGPGTRLTVL.

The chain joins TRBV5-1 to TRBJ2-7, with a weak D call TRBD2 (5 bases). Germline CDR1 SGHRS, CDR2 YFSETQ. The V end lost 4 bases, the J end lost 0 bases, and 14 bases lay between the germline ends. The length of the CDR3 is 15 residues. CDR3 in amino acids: CASSPDSSNSYEQYF. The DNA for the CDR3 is TGCGCCAGCAGCCCGGACTCGTCGAACTCCTACGAGCAGTACTTC.

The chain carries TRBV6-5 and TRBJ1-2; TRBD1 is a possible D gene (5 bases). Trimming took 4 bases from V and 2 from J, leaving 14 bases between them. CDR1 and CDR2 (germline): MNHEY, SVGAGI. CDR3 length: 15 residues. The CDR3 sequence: CASSFHPGTNYGYTF. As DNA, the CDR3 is TGTGCCAGCAGTTTCCATCCCGGGACGAACTATGGCTACACCTTC.

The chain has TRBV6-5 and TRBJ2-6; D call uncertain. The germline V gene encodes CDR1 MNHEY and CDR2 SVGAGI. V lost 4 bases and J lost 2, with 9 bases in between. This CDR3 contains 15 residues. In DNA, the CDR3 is TGTGCCAGCAGTTCCAATTTAGCTGGGGCCAACGTCCTGACTTTC. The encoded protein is CASSSNLAGANVLTF.

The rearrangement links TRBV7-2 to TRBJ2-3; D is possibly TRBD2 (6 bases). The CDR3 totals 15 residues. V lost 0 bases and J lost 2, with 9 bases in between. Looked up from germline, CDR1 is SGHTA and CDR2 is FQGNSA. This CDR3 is CASSLAAGPTDTQYF. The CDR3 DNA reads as TGTGCCAGCAGCTTAGCTGCGGGGCCCACAGATACGCAGTATTTT.

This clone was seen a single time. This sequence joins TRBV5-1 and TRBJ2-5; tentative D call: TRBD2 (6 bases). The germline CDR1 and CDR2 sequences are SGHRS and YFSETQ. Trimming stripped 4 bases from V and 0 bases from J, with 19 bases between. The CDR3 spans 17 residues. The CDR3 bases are TGCGCCAGCAGCCCCGGGACTGCCGGGGCACACCAAGAGACCCAGTACTTC. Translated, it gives CASSPGTAGAHQETQYF.

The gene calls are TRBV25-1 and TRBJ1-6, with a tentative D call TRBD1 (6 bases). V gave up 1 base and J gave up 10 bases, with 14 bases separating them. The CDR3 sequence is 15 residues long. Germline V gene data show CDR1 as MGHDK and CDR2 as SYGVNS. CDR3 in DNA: TGTGCCAGCAGTGAATCCCACAGGGCAAAGTCACCCCTCCACTTT. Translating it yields CASSESHRAKSPLHF.

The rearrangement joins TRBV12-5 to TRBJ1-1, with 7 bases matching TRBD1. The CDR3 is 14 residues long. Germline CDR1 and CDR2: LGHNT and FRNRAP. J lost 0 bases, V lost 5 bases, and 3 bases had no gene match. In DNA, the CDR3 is TGTGCTAGTGGTAACGACAGGGTGAACACTGAAGCTTTCTTT. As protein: CASGNDRVNTEAFF.

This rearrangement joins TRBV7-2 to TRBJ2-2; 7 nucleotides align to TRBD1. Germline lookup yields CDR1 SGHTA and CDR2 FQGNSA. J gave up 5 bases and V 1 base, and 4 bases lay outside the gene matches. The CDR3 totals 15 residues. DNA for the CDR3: TGTGCCAGCAGCTTAGAGACAGGGAAGACCGGGGAGCTGTTTTTT. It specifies CASSLETGKTGELFF.

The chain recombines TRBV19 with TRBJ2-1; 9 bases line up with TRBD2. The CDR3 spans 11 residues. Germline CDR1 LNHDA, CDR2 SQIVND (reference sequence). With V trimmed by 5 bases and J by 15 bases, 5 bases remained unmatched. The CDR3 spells CASSGRGGMFF. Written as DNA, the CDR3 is TGTGCCAGTAGTGGGCGGGGGGGAATGTTCTTC.

CDR3 sequence: CASSLDTRGRQYF. As DNA, the CDR3 is TGTGCCAGCAGCTTAGACACCCGGGGACGTCAGTACTTC. This rearrangement joins TRBV11-3 to TRBJ2-5; the D gene could be TRBD1 or TRBD2 (5 bases each). From germline, CDR1 is SGHNT and CDR2 YENEEA. The length of the CDR3 is 13 residues. Trimming took 0 bases from V and 11 from J, leaving 13 bases between them.

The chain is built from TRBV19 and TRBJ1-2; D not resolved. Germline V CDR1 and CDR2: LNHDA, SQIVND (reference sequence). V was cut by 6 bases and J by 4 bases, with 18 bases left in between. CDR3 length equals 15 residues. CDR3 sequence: CASSPDGLGFYGYTF. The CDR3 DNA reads TGTGCCAGTAGCCCGGACGGGTTGGGATTCTATGGCTACACCTTC.

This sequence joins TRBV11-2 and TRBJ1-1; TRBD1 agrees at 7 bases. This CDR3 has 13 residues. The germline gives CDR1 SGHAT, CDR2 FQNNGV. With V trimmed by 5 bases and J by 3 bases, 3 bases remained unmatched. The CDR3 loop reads CASSEQGDTEAFF. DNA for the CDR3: TGTGCCAGCAGCGAGCAGGGGGACACTGAAGCTTTCTTT.

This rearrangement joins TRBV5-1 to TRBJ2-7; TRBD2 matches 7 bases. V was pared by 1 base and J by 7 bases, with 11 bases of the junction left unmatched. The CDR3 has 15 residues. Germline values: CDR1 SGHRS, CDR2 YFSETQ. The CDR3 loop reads CASSLRRTSAEEQYF. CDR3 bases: TGCGCCAGCAGCTTGCGGAGAACTAGCGCGGAGGAGCAGTACTTC.

The CDR3 DNA reads TGTGCCATCAGTGACCCCCTTACTCTGAACACTGAAGCTTTCTTT. It codes for CAISDPLTLNTEAFF. This rearrangement joins TRBV10-3 to TRBJ1-1; unclear D gene. Between the trimmed V and J ends, which lost 3 bases and 0 bases, there was a span of 11 bases. Germline V gene data show CDR1 as ENHRY and CDR2 as SYGVKD. The CDR3 consists of 15 residues.